A selection of T cell receptor beta chains follows, all from one sample in a study of blood T cells in healthy people across ages. TCRdb fed the 5' RACE reads into MiXCR, producing one record per CDR3 protein. This sample carries around 850,000 distinct CDR3 sequences, around 36% of them seen once, and the ten largest clones take 10% to 15%. The specimen sequenced was blood. The receptors originated from a young man in good health. Both conserved end residues are part of each CDR3. Fields, in order: J gene, clone size, D gene, V gene, CDR3 DNA, CDR3 protein. D genes are given only for firm matches. For some rows the clone size is stated as once, few or many, or as a class when expanded; others skip it.

TRBJ1-6 NA NA TRBV6-1 TGTGCCAGCAGCGGTGTAGGGGGTAATTCACCCCTCCACTTT CASSGVGGNSPLHF
TRBJ1-2 few NA TRBV7-2 TGTGCCAGCAGCTTAGGGGGGACCCGGGACGGGTATGGCTACACCTTC CASSLGGTRDGYGYTF
TRBJ1-1 once NA TRBV20-1 TGCAGTGCTAGTGGGTCCAGAAGCCGAAATGAAGCTTTCTTT CSASGSRSRNEAFF
TRBJ2-4 many NA TRBV28 TGTGCCAGCGCATCCCAGACAGGATGGGGTCACATTCAGTACTTC CASASQTGWGHIQYF
TRBJ2-5 NA TRBD1 TRBV7-9 TGTGCCAGCAGCCCAAGGGGACAGGGTTCTCAAGAGACCCAGTACTTC CASSPRGQGSQETQYF
TRBJ2-2 few NA TRBV12-3/TRBV12-4 TGTGCCAGCCTTGGGGGGTTCTCCACCGGGGAGCTGTTTTTT CASLGGFSTGELFF
TRBJ2-5 many NA TRBV12-3/TRBV12-4 TGTGCCAGCAGTCGACGGACAGACCAAGAGACCCAGTACTTC CASSRRTDQETQYF
TRBJ1-6 NA NA TRBV20-1 TGCAGTGCTATAAGGAGGCAGGGATTTAATTCACCCCTCCACTTT CSAIRRQGFNSPLHF
TRBJ1-1 NA NA TRBV20-1 TGCAGTGCTAGCTATACTGAAGCTTTCTTT CSASYTEAFF
TRBJ2-5 NA TRBD1 TRBV20-1 TGCAGTGCCATCGAAGGGGGCATGGAGACCCAGTACTTC CSAIEGGMETQYF
TRBJ2-5 few NA TRBV27 TGTGCCAGCAGTACTGGGAGCGGGTCCCAAGAGACCCAGTACTTC CASSTGSGSQETQYF
TRBJ2-3 few NA TRBV12-3/TRBV12-4 TGTGCCAGCAGTTTAGGGACAACGGGAACCTGGAATACGCAGTATTTT CASSLGTTGTWNTQYF
TRBJ2-5 few TRBD2 TRBV5-1 TGCGCCAGCAGATGGGAGACTAGCGGTAAAGAGACCCAGTACTTC CASRWETSGKETQYF
TRBJ1-2 NA NA TRBV12-3/TRBV12-4 TGTGCCAGCACCACCCGTCGGGGGGGGAGTGGCTACACCTTC CASTTRRGGSGYTF
TRBJ1-2 few NA TRBV20-1 TGCAGTGCTCACGACGGGGGCCTTCGAGGCTACACCTTC CSAHDGGLRGYTF
TRBJ1-1 NA NA TRBV7-2 TGTGCCAGCAGCTTAGCCCCAGCGAACACTGAAGCTTTCTTT CASSLAPANTEAFF
TRBJ1-2 many NA TRBV4-1 TGCGCCAGCAGCCAAGCCGAGGGGTATGGCTACACCTTC CASSQAEGYGYTF
TRBJ2-1 many TRBD1 TRBV20-1 TGCAGTGCGAGGGACAGCCTTTACAATGAGCAGTTCTTC CSARDSLYNEQFF
TRBJ1-1 NA NA TRBV20-1 TGCAGTGCTAGAGACAACTTGAACACTGAAGCTTTCTTT CSARDNLNTEAFF
TRBJ2-7 many NA TRBV20-1 TGCAGTGCTACAAGGGAGACCTCCGAGCAGTACTTC CSATRETSEQYF
TRBJ2-2 few NA TRBV4-1 TGCGCCAGCAGCCAAGGCAGGGGAATGGGCACCGGGGAGCTGTTTTTT CASSQGRGMGTGELFF
TRBJ2-5 many TRBD1 TRBV12-3/TRBV12-4 TGTGCCAGCAGTTTTGAACGGTGGGGACAGGGTAACCAGTACTTC CASSFERWGQGNQYF
TRBJ2-5 NA NA TRBV7-3 TGTGCCAGCAGCTGGCTTGGCAGCCTCCAAGAGACCCAGTACTTC CASSWLGSLQETQYF
TRBJ1-6 few TRBD1 TRBV27 TGTGCCAGCAGTTTAGTAGGGACAGGCGATTCACCCCTCCACTTT CASSLVGTGDSPLHF
TRBJ2-1 NA TRBD1 TRBV12-3/TRBV12-4 TGTGCCAGCAGTTTCGGCACGACAGGGATCGAGTCCTACAATGAGCAGTTCTTC CASSFGTTGIESYNEQFF
TRBJ2-3 NA TRBD2 TRBV12-3/TRBV12-4 TGTGCCAGCAGTTTAGAAGGGACTAGCGGGGGGGCCCTCACAGATACGCAGTATTTT CASSLEGTSGGALTDTQYF
TRBJ2-5 NA NA TRBV20-1 TGCAGTGCTAGAGAGTTCGGACATCACCAAGAGACCCAGTACTTC CSAREFGHHQETQYF
TRBJ1-2 many TRBD1 TRBV29-1 TGCAGCGTCCCTCTAAAGACAGGGCCCGCTGGCTACACCTTC CSVPLKTGPAGYTF
TRBJ1-2 few NA TRBV2 TGTGCCAGCAGTGAATATGGGGGCGGCGGCTACACCTTC CASSEYGGGGYTF
TRBJ1-2 few TRBD1 TRBV18 TGTGCCAGCTCACCCTACCTGGGACAGGGGTCCTTGGATGGCTACACCTTC CASSPYLGQGSLDGYTF
TRBJ1-1 NA NA TRBV7-3 TGTGCCAGCAGCTTAAATGGAGGGAGGGGGATGAACACTGAAGCTTTCTTT CASSLNGGRGMNTEAFF
TRBJ2-6 NA TRBD2 TRBV7-2 TGTGCCAGCAGCCTCTCGACTAGCGGGGGGCCAGCTGGGGCCAACGTCCTGACTTTC CASSLSTSGGPAGANVLTF
TRBJ2-5 once NA TRBV5-1 TGCGCCAGCAGCCCGGAGGCTCCAGAGACCCAGTACTTC CASSPEAPETQYF
TRBJ2-4 many NA TRBV29-1 TGCAGCGTCGGGTTAGTGGCCAAAAACATTCAGTACTTC CSVGLVAKNIQYF
TRBJ1-1 NA NA TRBV4-1 TGCGCCAGCAGCCAAGGGCGGTCCCGCATGAACACTGAAGCTTTCTTT CASSQGRSRMNTEAFF
TRBJ1-5 NA NA TRBV7-2 TGTGCCAGCAGCGTTAGCGCACGGGGAGGACAGCCCCAGCATTTT CASSVSARGGQPQHF
TRBJ2-3 many NA TRBV20-1 TGCAGTGCTAGAGTCTTTTTGGCGGTCACAGATACGCAGTATTTT CSARVFLAVTDTQYF
TRBJ2-3 NA TRBD2 TRBV6-5 TGTGCCAGCAGGATTAGCGGGAGCACAGATACGCAGTATTTT CASRISGSTDTQYF
TRBJ1-1 NA NA TRBV10-3 TGTGCCATCAGTGCGGGGTGTGGTTGGAACACTGAAGCTTTCTTT CAISAGCGWNTEAFF
TRBJ2-1 NA NA TRBV7-2 TGTGCCAGCAGCATAGCGGTTAGCAATGAGCAGTTCTTC CASSIAVSNEQFF
TRBJ1-3 NA NA TRBV9 TGTGCCAGCAGCTTGACGACAGTAGTCCCTGGAGACACCATATATTTT CASSLTTVVPGDTIYF